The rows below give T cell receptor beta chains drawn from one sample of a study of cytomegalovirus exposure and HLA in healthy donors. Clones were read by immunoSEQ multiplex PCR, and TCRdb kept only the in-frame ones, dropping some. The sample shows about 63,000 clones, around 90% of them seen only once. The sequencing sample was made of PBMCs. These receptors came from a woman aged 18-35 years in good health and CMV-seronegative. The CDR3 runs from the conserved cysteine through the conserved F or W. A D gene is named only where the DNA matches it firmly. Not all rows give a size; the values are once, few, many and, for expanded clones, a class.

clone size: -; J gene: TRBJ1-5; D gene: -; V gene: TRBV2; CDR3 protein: CASSQGLPPNSNQPQHF; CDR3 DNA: TGTGCCAGCAGTCAGGGACTGCCCCCCAATAGCAATCAGCCCCAGCATTTT
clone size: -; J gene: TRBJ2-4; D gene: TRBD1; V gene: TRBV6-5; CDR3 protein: CASSSSPTGWWDIQYF; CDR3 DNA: TGTGCCAGCAGTTCCTCCCCGACAGGGTGGTGGGACATTCAGTACTTC
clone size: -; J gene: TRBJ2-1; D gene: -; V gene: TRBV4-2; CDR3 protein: CASSQDTDNEQFF; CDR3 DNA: TGTGCCAGCAGCCAAGATACAGACAATGAGCAGTTCTTC
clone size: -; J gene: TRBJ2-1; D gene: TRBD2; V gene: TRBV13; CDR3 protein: CASGERRLAGVRSYNEQFF; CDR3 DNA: TGTGCCAGCGGGGAGAGGAGACTAGCGGGGGTCCGCTCCTACAATGAGCAGTTCTTC
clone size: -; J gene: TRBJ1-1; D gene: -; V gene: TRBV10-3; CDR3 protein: CAISEGVTNTEAFF; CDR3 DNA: TGTGCCATCAGTGAAGGGGTAACGAACACTGAAGCTTTCTTT
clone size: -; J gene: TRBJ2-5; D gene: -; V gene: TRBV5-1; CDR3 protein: CASRGGQVMETQYF; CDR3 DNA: TGCGCCAGCAGGGGAGGACAGGTTATGGAGACCCAGTACTTC
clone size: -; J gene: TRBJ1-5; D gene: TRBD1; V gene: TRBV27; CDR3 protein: CASSASGTDSNQPQHF; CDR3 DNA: TGTGCCAGCAGTGCCTCCGGGACAGATAGCAATCAGCCCCAGCATTTT
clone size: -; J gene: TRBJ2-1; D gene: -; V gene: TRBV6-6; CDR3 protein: CASRSNNPLFF; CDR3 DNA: TGTGCCAGCAGATCGAACAACCCTCTGTTCTTC
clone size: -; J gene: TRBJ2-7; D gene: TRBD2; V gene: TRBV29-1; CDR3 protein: CSVDGGHTSGGEQYF; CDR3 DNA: TGCAGCGTTGACGGGGGACATACTAGCGGGGGCGAGCAGTACTTC
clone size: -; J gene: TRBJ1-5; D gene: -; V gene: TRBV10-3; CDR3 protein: CAISLQGGRQPQHF; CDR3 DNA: TGTGCCATCAGCTTACAGGGAGGGCGACAGCCCCAGCATTTT
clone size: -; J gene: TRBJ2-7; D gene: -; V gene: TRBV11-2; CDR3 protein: CASSLIPLSPSYEQYF; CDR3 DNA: TGTGCCAGCAGCCTTATACCACTTTCCCCCTCCTACGAGCAGTACTTC
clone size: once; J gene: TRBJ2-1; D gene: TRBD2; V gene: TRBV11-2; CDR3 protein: CASSHLGLAGGNEQFF; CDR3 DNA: TGTGCCAGCAGCCACTTGGGTCTAGCGGGAGGGAATGAGCAGTTCTTC
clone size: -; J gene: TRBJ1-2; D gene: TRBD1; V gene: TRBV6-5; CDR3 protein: CASSYGQGNYGYTF; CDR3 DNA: TGTGCCAGCAGTTACGGACAGGGTAACTATGGCTACACCTTC
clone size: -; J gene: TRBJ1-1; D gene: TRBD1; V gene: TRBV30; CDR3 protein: CAWSQGDTEAFF; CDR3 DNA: TGTGCCTGGTCCCAGGGGGACACTGAAGCTTTCTTT
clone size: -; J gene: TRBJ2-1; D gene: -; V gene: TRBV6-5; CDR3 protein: CASSPRGTDNYEQFF; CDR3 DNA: TGTGCCAGCAGTCCCCGCGGGACGGATAACTATGAGCAGTTCTTC
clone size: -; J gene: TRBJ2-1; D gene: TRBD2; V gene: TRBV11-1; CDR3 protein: CASSLAGGRYNEQFF; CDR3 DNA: TGTGCCAGCAGCTTAGCGGGGGGGAGATACAATGAGCAGTTCTTC
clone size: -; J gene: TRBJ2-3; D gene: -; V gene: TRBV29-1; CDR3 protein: CSVEEPRDTQYF; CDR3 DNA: TGCAGCGTTGAAGAGCCGAGAGATACGCAGTATTTT